These 11 T cell receptor beta chains came from one sample sequenced in a study of cytomegalovirus exposure and HLA in healthy donors. This PCR relied on a set of 60 Vbeta primers and 13 Jbeta primers. Produced via immunoSEQ multiplex PCR; TCRdb's table is partial and in-frame only. This table has under 150,000 clones, approximately 78% appearing once. Sequenced: PBMCs. Receptors originate from a woman aged 40 to 50 in good health and CMV-seropositive.

This clone was seen a single time. The chain joins TRBV5-1 to TRBJ2-3; D is possibly TRBD1 (5 bases). The germline V and J ends were trimmed by 3 bases and 0 bases, with 14 bases remaining between them. This CDR3 is built from 16 residues. The V gene's germline CDR1 is SGHRS and CDR2 YFSETQ. The CDR3 DNA sequence: TGCGCCAGCAGCTCCCTAACGACAGCTAGCACAGATACGCAGTATTTT. Translation: CASSSLTTASTDTQYF.

This chain connects TRBV4-3 to TRBJ2-5, with 8 nucleotides matching TRBD1. TRBJ2-7 explains the end of the DNA better; the J call may be wrong. The CDR3 length is 15 residues. Germline CDR1 is LGHNA and CDR2 is YSLEER. The CDR3 DNA reads as TGCGCCAGCAGCCACCGGACAGGGCACTCCTACGAGCAGTACTTC. Translating it yields CASSHRTGHSYEQYF.

The chain recombines TRBV10-3 with TRBJ1-6; D unresolved. Trimming removed 0 bases at V and 7 bases at J, with 4 bases between. The CDR3 contains 13 residues. Per germline, CDR1 ENHRY and CDR2 SYGVKD. In DNA, the CDR3 is TGTGCCATCAGTGAGTCCAAAAATTCACCCCTCCACTTT. It encodes CAISESKNSPLHF.

The sample holds a few counts of this clone. V gene TRBV4-2 combines with J gene TRBJ1-2; D call uncertain. There are 15 residues in the CDR3. V lost 0 bases to trimming and J lost 7 bases, with 15 bases between them. Germline CDR1 and CDR2: LGHNA and YNFKEQ. CDR3 nucleotides: TGTGCCAGCAGCCAAGATGCACGGAGCACGGGTGGCTACACCTTC. It codes for CASSQDARSTGGYTF.

The chain couples TRBV7-6 to TRBJ1-2; D is perhaps TRBD1 (5 bases). Germline values: CDR1 SGHVS, CDR2 FNYEAQ. This CDR3 has 14 amino acids. V shed 1 base and J shed 2 bases, with 8 bases lying between them. CDR3 sequence (DNA): TGTGCCAGCAGCTTAGGGGCAGGGAACTATGGCTACACCTTC. It is translated as CASSLGAGNYGYTF. Full variable domain (missing parts from reference TRBV7-6 and TRBJ1-2): GAGVSQSPRYKVTKRGQDVALRCDPISGHVSLYWYRQALGQGPEFLTYFNYEAQQDKSGLPNDRFSAERPEGSISTLTIQRTEQRDSAMYRCASSLGAGNYGYTFGSGTRLTVV.

The table lists this clone with a count of one. The chain employs TRBV18 and TRBJ1-2, with D possibly being TRBD1 (5 bases). V lost 3 bases, J lost 6 bases, and 14 bases lay in between. This CDR3 contains 14 residues. Germline V gives CDR1 KGHSH, CDR2 LQKENI. CDR3 loop: CASSPGQGSDGYTF. DNA of the CDR3: TGTGCCAGCTCACCCGGGCAGGGCTCAGATGGCTACACCTTC.

This clone is a singleton in its sample. The chain couples TRBV19 to TRBJ2-1; D remains ambiguous. The CDR3 length is 12 residues. V was pared by 3 bases and J by 10 bases, with 10 bases between. The germline gives CDR1 LNHDA, CDR2 SQIVND (reference sequence). CDR3 nucleotide sequence: TGTGCCAGTAGTATTCCCAGCGCAGAGCAGTTCTTC. Its translation is CASSIPSAEQFF. Using reference TRBV19 and TRBJ2-1 for the parts outside the CDR3, the full variable domain is DGGITQSPKYLFRKEGQNVTLSCEQNLNHDAMYWYRQDPGQGLRLIYYSQIVNDFQKGDIAEGYSVSREKKESFPLTVTSAQKNPTAFYLCASSIPSAEQFFGPGTRLTVL.

V is TRBV30 and J is TRBJ2-3; 11 positions agree with TRBD1. CDR3 length equals 14 residues. Germline trimming cut 5 bases from V and 3 bases from J; bases unmatched to any gene: 4. Germline CDR1 GTSNPN, CDR2 SVGIG (reference sequence). CDR3 region: CAWSGQGATDTQYF. The CDR3 DNA is TGTGCCTGGTCTGGACAGGGGGCAACAGATACGCAGTATTTT.

V usage is TRBV2 and J usage is TRBJ2-1; maybe TRBD1 (6 bases). Germline V gene sequence: CDR1 SNHLY, CDR2 FYNNEI. This CDR3 spans 13 amino acids. V was clipped by 6 bases and J by 8 bases, with 14 bases between them. The CDR3 bases are TGTGCCAGCAGCGGGAACAGGGTATATGAGCAGTTCTTC. Protein product: CASSGNRVYEQFF.

V is TRBV5-1 and J is TRBJ2-1; 8 nucleotides align to TRBD1. Looked up from germline, CDR1 is SGHRS and CDR2 is YFSETQ. This CDR3 region has 15 residues. J was trimmed by 4 bases and V by 4 bases; bases with no gene match: 7. The CDR3 protein is CASSPGQGTYNEQFF. The CDR3 DNA reads TGCGCCAGCAGCCCCGGACAGGGTACGTACAATGAGCAGTTCTTC.

This clone appeared once. Written as DNA, the CDR3 is TGTGCCAGCAGTCCCCCCGGCGGTCCCGGCTACACCTTC. This gives the protein CASSPPGGPGYTF. The rearrangement uses TRBV28 and TRBJ1-2; D uncertain. Germline CDR1 MDHEN, CDR2 SYDVKM. This CDR3 region has 13 residues. Trimming stripped 5 bases from V and 8 bases from J, with 15 bases between.